This TCR delta chain was sequenced in a study of gamma-delta T cells after stem cell transplantation. The V segment lost 0 bases and the J segment 3 bases; nucleotides outside the gene matches: 14. The germline V gene has CDR1 TSWWSYY and CDR2 QGS. There are 19 residues in the CDR3. TCRdb applied CATT to the RT-PCR reads for clone calling. This table holds under 3,000 delta-chain clones, around 2.5% found once. The rearrangement joins TRDV1 to TRDJ1; TRDD3 matches 9 bases. The J gene is absent in TCRdb and was assigned here via DNA matching to germline. This receptor was taken from a human donor. It is not recorded whose cells these are; they may come from a transplant donor. Sequenced material: gamma-delta T cells. The CDR3 region has the DNA TGTGCTCTTGGGGAACTGAGAAGTCGGGGGGATACTCTGGCCGATAAACTCATCTTT. Translation gives CALGELRSRGDTLADKLIF.